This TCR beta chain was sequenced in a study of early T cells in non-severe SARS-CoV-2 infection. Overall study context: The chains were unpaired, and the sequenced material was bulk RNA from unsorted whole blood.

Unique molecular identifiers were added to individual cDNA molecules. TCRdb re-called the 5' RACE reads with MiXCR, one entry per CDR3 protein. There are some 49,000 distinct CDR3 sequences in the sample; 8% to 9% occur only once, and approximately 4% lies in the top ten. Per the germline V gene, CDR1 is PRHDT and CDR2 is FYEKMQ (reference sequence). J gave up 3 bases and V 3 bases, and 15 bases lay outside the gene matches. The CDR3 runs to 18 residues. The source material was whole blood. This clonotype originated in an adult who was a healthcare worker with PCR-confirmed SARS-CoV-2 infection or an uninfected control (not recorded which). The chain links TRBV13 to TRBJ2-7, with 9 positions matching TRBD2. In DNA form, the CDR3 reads TGTGCCAGCAGCTTTGGCGGGACTAGCCGAGATGAGGGCTACGAGCAGTACTTC. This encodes CASSFGGTSRDEGYEQYF. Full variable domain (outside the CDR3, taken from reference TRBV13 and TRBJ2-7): AAGVIQSPRHLIKEKRETATLKCYPIPRHDTVYWYQQGPGQDPQFLISFYEKMQSDKGSIPDRFSAQQFSDYHSELNMSSLELGDSALYFCASSFGGTSRDEGYEQYFGPGTRLTVT.